This TCR beta chain was captured in a study of T cells after yellow fever vaccination. Whole-study findings and limits: Booster samples showed a return of most primary-vaccination clones (about 97% CD4, about 88% CD8).

Using its own MiXCR run on the 5' RACE reads, TCRdb lists one record per CDR3 protein. The sample shows about 340,000 distinct CDR3 sequences, 3.5% to 4.5% of them seen only once. This clonotype was counted a few times. The antigen is not known. The TCR was taken from a man between 18 and 29 years old who received the YFV17D yellow fever vaccine. The specimen was PBMCs, collected 5 days after the yellow fever booster vaccination.

The CDR3 DNA follows: TGTGCCAGCAGCCCGAGTCGGGGGGAAAAGACCCAGTACTTC. Encoded protein: CASSPSRGEKTQYF. The chain is built from TRBV7-7 and TRBJ2-5; 7 bases are shared with TRBD2. In germline, CDR1 is SSHAT, CDR2 FNYEAQ (reference sequence). V lost 5 bases to trimming and J lost 6 bases; unmatched junction nucleotides: 9. The length of the CDR3 is 14 residues.